The 21 T cell receptor beta chains given below trace back to one sample, sequenced in a study of T cell repertoires in cytomegalovirus infection. TCRdb independently ran MiXCR on the reads; one entry per CDR3 protein. The sample contains over 25,000 distinct CDR3 sequences, 15% to 20% of which appear only once. These receptors are not linked to any known antigen. Sequenced here: CD8+ T cells from cultured PBMCs, sampled from culture after CMV antigen stimulation. These receptors were taken from a human donor in good health (CMV status not recorded). Some clones in this sample may be carry-over from other donors' samples.

This clonotype was seen a few times. The chain combines TRBV12-3 or TRBV12-4 with TRBJ2-2; possible D gene TRBD1, 8 bases. CDR3 size: 15 residues. V dropped 6 bases and J dropped 6 bases, with 17 bases sitting between them. CDR3 nucleotides: TGTGCCAGCAGATCCGACAGGGGAGGGTCCGGGGAGCTGTTTTTT. Its translation: CASRSDRGGSGELFF.

This clonotype was detected only once. J is TRBJ2-7 and V is TRBV5-1; no reliable D call. The germline CDR1 and CDR2 sequences are SGHRS and YFSETQ. Trimming pared 2 bases from V and 3 bases from J, leaving 12 bases between. This CDR3 contains 14 residues. This CDR3 is CASSFRVLGYEQYF. CDR3 in DNA: TGCGCCAGCAGCTTTCGGGTCTTAGGCTACGAGCAGTACTTC.

This clonotype was found a few times. CDR3: CASSLWELAGGPGELFF. Written as DNA, the CDR3 is TGTGCCAGCAGTTTATGGGAGCTAGCGGGAGGGCCCGGGGAGCTGTTTTTT. This rearrangement joins TRBV28 to TRBJ2-2; TRBD2 matches 12 bases. This CDR3 has 17 amino acids. With 0 bases clipped from V and 6 bases from J, the junction kept 5 bases outside the gene matches. Germline CDR1 MDHEN, CDR2 SYDVKM.

CDR3 nucleotide sequence: TGTGCCAGCTACCTGGGCGGGAATTCACCCCTCCACTTT. It specifies CASYLGGNSPLHF. The chain links TRBV7-3 to TRBJ1-6; unclear D gene. V lost 8 bases, J lost 7 bases, and 12 bases lay in between. CDR3 length equals 13 residues. The germline gives CDR1 SGHTA, CDR2 FQGTGA.

This clonotype was detected a few times. The gene calls are TRBV7-2 and TRBJ2-7; D is ambiguous. The CDR3 contains 13 residues. Deletions cut 3 bases from V and 4 bases from J, with 10 bases between. Germline CDR1 is SGHTA and CDR2 is FQGNSA. For the CDR3, the DNA is TGTGCCAGCAGCTTCAACGTATTTTACGAGCAGTACTTC. As protein: CASSFNVFYEQYF.

The sample holds a few counts of this clonotype. This chain joins TRBV9 and TRBJ2-1; 7 bases fit TRBD2. V trimming: 2 bases; J trimming: 8 bases; junction bases outside the gene matches: 10. CDR3 length equals 15 residues. Germline CDR1 is SGDLS and CDR2 is YYNGEE. CDR3 sequence reads: CASSVGGSALDEQFF. The DNA for the CDR3 is TGTGCCAGCAGCGTGGGCGGGAGTGCCTTGGATGAGCAGTTCTTC.

The rearrangement uses TRBV7-2 and TRBJ1-5; D is ambiguous. The length of the CDR3 is 13 residues. CDR1 and CDR2 (germline): SGHTA, FQGNSA. Deletions cut 2 bases from V and 4 bases from J, with 6 bases between. The chain's CDR3 is CASSLTTNQPQHF. The CDR3 nucleotides are TGTGCCAGCAGCTTAACCACGAATCAGCCCCAGCATTTT.

The chain employs TRBV6-6 and TRBJ2-2; no clear D. This CDR3 has 12 residues. Trimming shortened V by 11 bases and J by 6 bases, and 13 bases separated the two germline ends. CDR1 and CDR2 from the germline V gene are MNHNY and SVGAGI (reference sequence). The CDR3: CAGINRAGELFF. CDR3 nucleotides: TGTGCCGGTATAAATAGGGCCGGGGAGCTGTTTTTT.

This clonotype was counted between two and nine times. The chain joins TRBV6-1 to TRBJ2-6; 8 bases agree with TRBD1. The V gene end was trimmed by 7 bases and the J gene end by 0 bases; junction bases not matched to a gene: 11. The CDR3 extends over 18 amino acids. The germline CDR1 and CDR2 sequences are MNHNS and SASEGT. The DNA of the CDR3 is TGTGCCAGCACCTTTCGACGGACAGGGAACTCTGGGGCCAACGTCCTGACTTTC. It is translated as CASTFRRTGNSGANVLTF.

This chain links TRBV6-1 with TRBJ1-3, with D hard to call. V lost 6 bases to trimming and J lost 0 bases, with 12 bases between them. Per germline, CDR1 MNHNS and CDR2 SASEGT. The CDR3 has 15 amino acids. CDR3 residues: CASSRGANSGNTIYF. The CDR3 DNA reads TGTGCCAGCAGCAGAGGTGCCAACTCTGGAAACACCATATATTTT.

The V and J genes are TRBV27 and TRBJ2-1; D not certain. Germline V lookup: CDR1 MNHEY, CDR2 SMNVEV (reference sequence). Trimming pared 5 bases from V and 0 bases from J, leaving 11 bases between. The CDR3 loop spans 15 amino acids. The CDR3 reads CASSPFYGSYNEQFF. DNA of the CDR3: TGTGCCAGCAGTCCCTTCTATGGCTCCTACAATGAGCAGTTCTTC.

This clonotype has a count of ten or more. V usage is TRBV7-2 and J usage is TRBJ1-5; possible D gene TRBD1, 5 bases. Trimming pared 5 bases from V and 3 bases from J, leaving 11 bases between. This CDR3 is built from 14 residues. CDR1 is SGHTA and CDR2 is FQGNSA in the germline V gene. The chain's CDR3 is CASSPTDYNQPQHF. In DNA form, the CDR3 reads TGTGCCAGCAGCCCGACAGACTACAATCAGCCCCAGCATTTT.

The chain employs TRBV24-1 and TRBJ2-3, with 11 bases lining up with TRBD1. The V gene end was trimmed by 4 bases and the J gene end by 3 bases; junction bases not matched to a gene: 2. The CDR3 covers 15 residues. Germline V gene sequence: CDR1 KGHDR, CDR2 SFDVKD. In nucleotides, the CDR3 is TGTGCCACCAGTGACGGACAGGGGGCTACAGATACGCAGTATTTT. Protein: CATSDGQGATDTQYF.

The CDR3 spells CASSPEGSGTEAFF. CDR3 sequence (DNA): TGTGCCAGCTCACCAGAAGGGAGTGGCACTGAAGCTTTCTTT. V and J are TRBV18 and TRBJ1-1; the D is unclear. Germline loops: CDR1 KGHSH, CDR2 LQKENI. This CDR3 spans 14 amino acids. The germline V and J ends were trimmed by 2 bases and 4 bases, with 11 bases remaining between them.

V and J are TRBV12-3 or TRBV12-4 and TRBJ1-2, with 7 bases identical to TRBD1. The CDR3 has 13 amino acids. V lost 5 bases to trimming and J lost 3 bases; unmatched junction nucleotides: 3. CDR3 DNA: TGTGCCAGCAGTCGAGGACAGGACTATGGCTACACCTTC. It is translated as CASSRGQDYGYTF.

This clonotype was recorded a few times. The chain uses TRBV5-1 and TRBJ1-1; D ambiguous. This CDR3 comprises 14 residues. V was pared by 2 bases and J by 0 bases, with 8 bases between. The germline CDR1 and CDR2 sequences are SGHRS and YFSETQ. The CDR3 bases are TGCGCCAGCAGCTTCAAAAACGTGAACACTGAAGCTTTCTTT. Translating it yields CASSFKNVNTEAFF.

The chain recombines TRBV7-9 with TRBJ2-7; 9 bases fit TRBD1. V lost 2 bases to trimming and J lost 2 bases; unmatched junction nucleotides: 4. The CDR3 sequence is 15 residues long. The V gene's germline CDR1 is SEHNR and CDR2 FQNEAQ (reference sequence). CDR3 nucleotide sequence: TGTGCCAGCAGCTTACTCGGACAGGGGACCTACGAGCAGTACTTC. This encodes CASSLLGQGTYEQYF. Using reference TRBV7-9 and TRBJ2-7 for the parts outside the CDR3, the full variable domain is DTGVSQNPRHKITKRGQNVTFRCDPISEHNRLYWYRQTLGQGPEFLTYFQNEAQLEKSRLLSDRFSAERPKGSFSTLEIQRTEQGDSAMYLCASSLLGQGTYEQYFGPGTRLTVT.

This chain uses TRBV29-1 with TRBJ2-5, with 12 bases lining up with TRBD2. The CDR3 runs to 14 residues. V trimming: 4 bases; J trimming: 5 bases; junction bases outside the gene matches: 5. CDR1 and CDR2 from the germline V gene are SQVTM and ANQGSEA. CDR3 in amino acids: CSVVPLAGGETQYF. Here the CDR3 DNA reads TGCAGCGTTGTTCCCCTAGCGGGAGGGGAGACCCAGTACTTC.

V gene TRBV14 combines with J gene TRBJ2-5, with 8 nucleotides matching TRBD2. V was pared by 4 bases and J by 4 bases, with 8 bases of the junction left unmatched. The length of the CDR3 is 15 residues. CDR1 SGHDN and CDR2 FVKESK come from the germline V gene. Here the CDR3 reads CASSLSIAGRETQYF. DNA for the CDR3: TGTGCCAGCAGCCTTTCTATAGCGGGAAGAGAGACCCAGTACTTC. The full variable domain, rest sourced from reference TRBV14 and TRBJ2-5, is EAGVTQFPSHSVIEKGQTVTLRCDPISGHDNLYWYRRVMGKEIKFLLHFVKESKQDESGMPNNRFLAERTGGTYSTLKVQPAELEDSGVYFCASSLSIAGRETQYFGPGTRLLVL.

This clonotype was recorded many times. The gene calls are TRBV11-2 and TRBJ2-3; D is unclear. The V gene lost 5 bases and the J gene lost 1 base, with 13 bases spanning the gap. Germline CDR1 and CDR2: SGHAT and FQNNGV. The CDR3 loop spans 15 amino acids. Here the CDR3 DNA reads TGTGCCAGCAGCCTCGGTCCCCGGGGCACAGATACGCAGTATTTT. This gives the protein CASSLGPRGTDTQYF.

This clonotype was detected only a few times. The rearrangement joins TRBV12-3 or TRBV12-4 to TRBJ2-5; unclear D gene. This CDR3 comprises 14 residues. The ends were cut back, 6 bases at V and 5 bases at J, with 16 bases in the middle. CDR3 protein: CASSPVAGRETQYF. CDR3 coding DNA: TGTGCCAGCAGCCCTGTAGCAGGTCGGGAGACCCAGTACTTC.